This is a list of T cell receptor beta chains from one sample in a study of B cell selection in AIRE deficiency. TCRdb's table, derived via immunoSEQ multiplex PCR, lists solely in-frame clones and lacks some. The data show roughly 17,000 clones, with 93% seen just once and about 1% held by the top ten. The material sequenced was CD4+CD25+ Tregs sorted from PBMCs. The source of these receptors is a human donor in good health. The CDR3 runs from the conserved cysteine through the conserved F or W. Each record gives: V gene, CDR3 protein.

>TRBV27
CASSLHGSAGNTIYF
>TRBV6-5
CASSYSPRQGDTQYF
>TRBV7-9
CASSSVPGLEKLFF
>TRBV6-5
CASGTTGSSPLHF
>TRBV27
CASSLSGLYNSPLHF
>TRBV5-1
CASSAASGAEAFF
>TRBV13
CASSLLGETQYF
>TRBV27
CASSIIGLAETQYF
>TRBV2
CASSQKHRTNSPLHF
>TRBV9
CASTLIPSGGLKNIQYF
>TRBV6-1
CASSGRWGLDSNQPQHF
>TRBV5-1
CASSLTSGRETQYF
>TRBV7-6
CASSLGEAGDGGTDTQYF
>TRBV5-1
CASHTSAQGTNTGELFF
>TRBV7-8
CASRSHTSGRAWNEQFF
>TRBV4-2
CASSHIGTGTLTGELFF
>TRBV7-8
CASSLWTGNEQFF
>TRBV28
CASSFRQGVSVGSLYGNQPQHF
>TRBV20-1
CSAELGTRQYF
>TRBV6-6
CASTVGGYGYTF
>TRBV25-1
CASRPRDRGTEAFF
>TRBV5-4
CASSRREGGHEQYF
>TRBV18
CASSPPSAGGVRRDTQYF
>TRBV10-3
CAISLEEYHEQFF
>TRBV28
CASRNLGTGANTEAFF
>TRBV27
CASSPGTGNQPQHF
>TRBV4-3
CASSQDLSATNEKLFF
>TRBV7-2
CASSPMPDTIYF
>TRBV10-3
CAISESGASFTDTQYF
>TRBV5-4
CASSLVPGRGGETQYF
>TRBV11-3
CASSRGLAGEPREQFF
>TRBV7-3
CASSLTAGNNEQFF
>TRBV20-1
CSAYGRAEQYF
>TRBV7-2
CASSLAPETQYF
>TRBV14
CASSQGARSETQYF
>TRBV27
CASSLNRDSNQPQHF
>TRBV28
CASSTTGGLNYGYTF
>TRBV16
CASSQSTGSGNTIYF
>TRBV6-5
CASSSTGGANVLTF
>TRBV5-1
CASSSETGSYGYTF
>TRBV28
CASSFLGLAGSEQFF
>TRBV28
CASSLFTVTDRGDEKLFF
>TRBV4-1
CASSANRGDAEAFF
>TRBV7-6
CASSLFSLDNTGELFF
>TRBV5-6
CASSLVASRVREQYF
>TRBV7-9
CASSPGVLDLYEQYF
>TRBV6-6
CASSYFPGSQPQHF
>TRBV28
CASSPGLADGLPQFF
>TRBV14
CASSQGRSETQYF
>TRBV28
CASSFLDSRPQHF
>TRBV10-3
CAISEGAGSYEQYF
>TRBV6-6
CASSLGHVHEQYF
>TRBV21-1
CASSKERRMGETQYF
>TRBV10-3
CAISDYGGSSYNEQFF